These 21 T cell receptor beta chains were sequenced from one sample in a study of shared clonotypes between healthy human individuals. Sequenced by immunoSEQ multiplex PCR; TCRdb stores in-frame clones only, minus some. The sample shows roughly 2.5 million clones, around 90% of them seen only once. Sequencing used naive CD4+ T cells sorted from blood. Sample subset: CD45RA+ positively selected. These receptors all come from a man between 18 and 35 years old in good health.

The chain links TRBV28 to TRBJ2-1; D may be TRBD1 or TRBD2 (5 bases each). The CDR3 contains 12 residues. The V gene lost 6 bases and the J gene lost 10 bases, with 13 bases spanning the gap. CDR1 and CDR2 from the germline V gene are MDHEN and SYDVKM. The CDR3 loop is CASSMVWDEQFF. The CDR3 nucleotides are TGTGCCAGCAGCATGGTTTGGGACGAGCAGTTCTTC.

CDR3 nucleotides: TGTGCCAGCCAGATTAATCCGGGACAGGGGGCTTTGGAGCAGTACTTC. Protein sequence: CASQINPGQGALEQYF. The rearrangement joins TRBV6-6 to TRBJ2-7; TRBD1 matches at 12 bases. CDR1 and CDR2 (germline): MNHNY, SVGAGI (reference sequence). The CDR3 is made up of 16 amino acids. The V segment lost 8 bases and the J segment 7 bases; nucleotides outside the gene matches: 15.

The genes are TRBV28 and TRBJ1-4; unclear D gene. V was trimmed by 5 bases and J by 5 bases, leaving 24 bases between them. Germline CDR1 MDHEN, CDR2 SYDVKM. The CDR3 is 18 residues long. CDR3 region: CASSTPPRAVRQNEKLFF. CDR3 in DNA: TGTGCCAGCAGTACCCCCCCTCGCGCTGTGAGGCAAAATGAAAAACTGTTTTTT.

The chain carries TRBV19 and TRBJ2-6; tentative D call: TRBD2 (5 bases). The V end was cut by 7 bases, the J end by 6 bases, with 25 bases between. Germline loops: CDR1 LNHDA, CDR2 SQIVND (reference sequence). This CDR3 region has 18 residues. CDR3 DNA: TGTGCCAGTACGATACGTGTTGGGCCTGGACTTTTGGCCAACGTCCTGACTTTC. Residues: CASTIRVGPGLLANVLTF.

This clone was observed a handful of times. The CDR3 DNA follows: TGTGCCTGGGTTGGGACGACGAAATCACCCCTCCACTTT. Residues: CAWVGTTKSPLHF. The V and J genes are TRBV30 and TRBJ1-6; D may be TRBD1 (5 bases). From germline, CDR1 is GTSNPN and CDR2 SVGIG (reference sequence). Trimming stripped 5 bases from V and 10 bases from J, with 15 bases between. The CDR3 contains 13 residues.

This clone was counted once. This sequence joins TRBV2 and TRBJ1-4; TRBD1 agrees at 7 bases. Trimming removed 8 bases from V and 8 bases from J; junction bases left unmatched: 8. CDR3 length: 13 amino acids. Germline V lookup: CDR1 SNHLY, CDR2 FYNNEI. The CDR3 bases are TGTGCCAGCCACCCCGGGACAGAAGAAAAACTGTTTTTT. Translating it yields CASHPGTEEKLFF.

The V gene is TRBV4-1, the J gene TRBJ2-5; 9 bases align to TRBD1. The DNA end lines up better with TRBJ2-7; the J call may be wrong. CDR1 MGHRA and CDR2 YSYEKL come from the germline V gene. CDR3 length: 16 amino acids. The CDR3 protein is CASSQDLTGGQHEQYF. CDR3 DNA sequence: TGCGCCAGCAGCCAAGATTTGACAGGGGGTCAGCACGAGCAGTACTTC.

The J gene is TRBJ1-4, the V gene TRBV6-1; TRBD1 might be the D (6 bases). V was trimmed by 4 bases and J by 7 bases, leaving 7 bases between them. The CDR3 extends over 12 amino acids. CDR1 and CDR2 (germline): MNHNS, SASEGT. The CDR3 region has the DNA TGTGCCAGCAGTGCCAGGGGTGAAAAACTGTTTTTT. Amino acids: CASSARGEKLFF.

This clone was seen only a few times. The same CDR3 is also encoded by other DNA sequences in this sample. The chain links TRBV30 to TRBJ1-5; D unclear. CDR3 size: 13 residues. The V and J ends lost 2 bases and 2 bases respectively, with 7 bases between them. Per the germline V gene, CDR1 is GTSNPN and CDR2 is SVGIG (reference sequence). CDR3 amino acids: CAWSSRGNQPQHF. As DNA, the CDR3 is TGTGCCTGGAGTTCCCGGGGCAATCAGCCCCAGCATTTT.

The V call is TRBV2, the J call TRBJ2-5; 8 bases line up with TRBD1. This CDR3 has 13 residues. J was trimmed by 5 bases and V by 6 bases; bases with no gene match: 5. CDR1 SNHLY and CDR2 FYNNEI come from the germline V gene. This chain's CDR3 is CASSPTGAETQYF. As DNA, the CDR3 is TGTGCCAGCAGCCCGACAGGGGCGGAGACCCAGTACTTC.

The chain is built from TRBV27 and TRBJ2-1, with 8 bases identical to TRBD1. V lost 7 bases to trimming and J lost 10 bases; unmatched junction nucleotides: 21. The CDR3 loop spans 17 amino acids. The germline CDR1 and CDR2 sequences are MNHEY and SMNVEV (reference sequence). DNA for the CDR3: TGTGCCAGCAATCCCTCAGCAGGGGGCGCAAGGGGATACGAGCAGTTCTTC. This gives the protein CASNPSAGGARGYEQFF.

Note on this clone: Mismatch with germline at one junction end may stem from a read error. The genes are TRBV19 and TRBJ2-7; D gene ambiguous. The length of the CDR3 is 12 residues. Germline lookup yields CDR1 LNHDA and CDR2 SQIVND (reference sequence). CDR3 loop: CASSIDRKKLTF. CDR3 sequence (DNA): TGTGCCAGTAGTATAGATCGGAAGAAGCTCACCTTC.

The chain carries TRBV9 and TRBJ2-1; a possible D gene is TRBD1 (5 bases). Trimming pared 3 bases from V and 6 bases from J, leaving 13 bases between. The germline V gene encodes CDR1 SGDLS and CDR2 YYNGEE. This CDR3 region has 14 residues. CDR3 nucleotide sequence: TGTGCCAGCAGCGCATTCGTACAGGTCAATGAGCAGTTCTTC. Protein: CASSAFVQVNEQFF.

This chain joins TRBV9 and TRBJ2-1, with 9 positions matching TRBD1. The V gene's germline CDR1 is SGDLS and CDR2 YYNGEE. V shed 5 bases, J shed 5 bases, and the junction held 14 bases outside the gene matches. CDR3 length: 17 amino acids. CDR3 nucleotide sequence: TGTGCCAGCAGTGGCACCCCCGGGACAGGGTCCCACAATGAGCAGTTCTTC. Its translation: CASSGTPGTGSHNEQFF. Using reference TRBV9 and TRBJ2-1 for the parts outside the CDR3, the full variable domain is DSGVTQTPKHLITATGQRVTLRCSPRSGDLSVYWYQQSLDQGLQFLIQYYNGEERAKGNILERFSAQQFPDLHSELNLSSLELGDSALYFCASSGTPGTGSHNEQFFGPGTRLTVL.

The gene calls are TRBV5-4 and TRBJ2-1; D may be TRBD1 or TRBD2 (5 bases each). CDR3 size: 16 residues. Trimming left V 3 bases short and J 6 bases short, with 19 bases between. From germline, CDR1 is SGHNT and CDR2 YYREEE (reference sequence). CDR3 sequence: CASSWVGWGSRNEQFF. The CDR3 coding sequence is TGTGCCAGCAGCTGGGTGGGGTGGGGGAGCCGCAATGAGCAGTTCTTC.

The chain joins TRBV11-2 to TRBJ2-3, with D maybe TRBD1 (6 bases). Germline CDR1 is SGHAT and CDR2 is FQNNGV. The CDR3 length is 13 residues. V shed 1 base and J shed 6 bases, with 8 bases lying between them. The CDR3 DNA follows: TGTGCCAGCAGCTTAGTGGGGGCGGATACGCAGTATTTT. Translated: CASSLVGADTQYF.

The chain employs TRBV11-2 and TRBJ2-3; TRBD1 or TRBD2 may be the D gene (5 bases each). CDR1 is SGHAT and CDR2 is FQNNGV in the germline V gene. The germline V and J ends were trimmed by 1 base and 3 bases, with 17 bases remaining between them. The CDR3 contains 17 residues. The CDR3 region is CASSLGGPLGATDTQYF. The CDR3 DNA reads TGTGCCAGCAGCTTAGGAGGGCCCTTAGGGGCTACAGATACGCAGTATTTT.

V is TRBV6-6 and J is TRBJ2-7; D perhaps matches TRBD2 (5 bases). The CDR3 sequence is 15 residues long. The V end lost 0 bases, the J end lost 2 bases, and 11 bases lay between the germline ends. The germline V gene encodes CDR1 MNHNY and CDR2 SVGAGI (reference sequence). CDR3 region: CASSYSTGKPYEQYF. The CDR3 DNA is TGTGCCAGCAGTTACTCGACCGGGAAGCCCTACGAGCAGTACTTC.

The DNA for the CDR3 is TGTGCCAGCAGCGTAAATACAGGGACGGGCAAAAACATTCAGTACTTC. It translates to CASSVNTGTGKNIQYF. The chain links TRBV9 to TRBJ2-4; TRBD1 might be the D (6 bases). CDR3 length: 16 amino acids. Germline V gene sequence: CDR1 SGDLS, CDR2 YYNGEE. V was shortened by 1 base and J by 3 bases, with 14 bases between the two germline ends. The whole variable domain, remainder taken from reference TRBV9 and TRBJ2-4, is DSGVTQTPKHLITATGQRVTLRCSPRSGDLSVYWYQQSLDQGLQFLIQYYNGEERAKGNILERFSAQQFPDLHSELNLSSLELGDSALYFCASSVNTGTGKNIQYFGAGTRLSVL.

The J gene is TRBJ2-2, the V gene TRBV5-1; TRBD1 is a possible D gene (5 bases). The germline V gene has CDR1 SGHRS and CDR2 YFSETQ. Trimming left V 2 bases short and J 0 bases short, with 8 bases between. The CDR3 is 15 amino acids. The CDR3, as DNA: TGCGCCAGCAGCTTTAAGGACACGAACACCGGGGAGCTGTTTTTT. Its translation: CASSFKDTNTGELFF.

This chain links TRBV30 with TRBJ1-4; a possible D gene is TRBD1 (6 bases). This CDR3 spans 14 amino acids. The germline V gene has CDR1 GTSNPN and CDR2 SVGIG (reference sequence). The V and J ends lost 3 bases and 6 bases respectively, with 14 bases between them. The CDR3 loop reads CAWSPGARDEKLFF. CDR3 bases: TGTGCCTGGAGCCCGGGGGCACGGGATGAAAAACTGTTTTTT.